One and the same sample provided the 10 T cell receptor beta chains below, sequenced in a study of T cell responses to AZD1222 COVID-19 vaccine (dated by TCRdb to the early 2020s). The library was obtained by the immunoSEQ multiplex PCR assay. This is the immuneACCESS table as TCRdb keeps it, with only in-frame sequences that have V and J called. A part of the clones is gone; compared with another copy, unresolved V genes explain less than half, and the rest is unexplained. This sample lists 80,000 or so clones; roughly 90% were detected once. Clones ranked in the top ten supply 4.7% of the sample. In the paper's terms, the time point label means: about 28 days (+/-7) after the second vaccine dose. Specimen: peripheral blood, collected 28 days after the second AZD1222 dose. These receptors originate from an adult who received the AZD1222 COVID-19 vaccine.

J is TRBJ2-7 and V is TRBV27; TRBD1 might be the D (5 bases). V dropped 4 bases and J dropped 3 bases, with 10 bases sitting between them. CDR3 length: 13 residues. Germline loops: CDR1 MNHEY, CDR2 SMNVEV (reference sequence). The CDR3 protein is CASSSVDSYEQYF. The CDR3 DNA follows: TGTGCCAGCAGTTCAGTCGACAGCTACGAGCAGTACTTC.

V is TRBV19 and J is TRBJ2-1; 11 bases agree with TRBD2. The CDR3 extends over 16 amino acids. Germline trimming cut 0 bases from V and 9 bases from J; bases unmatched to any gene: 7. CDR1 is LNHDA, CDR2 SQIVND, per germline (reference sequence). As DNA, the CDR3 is TGTGCCAGTAGTATAGATGACACTAGCGGGAGTTCTGAGCAGTTCTTC. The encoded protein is CASSIDDTSGSSEQFF.

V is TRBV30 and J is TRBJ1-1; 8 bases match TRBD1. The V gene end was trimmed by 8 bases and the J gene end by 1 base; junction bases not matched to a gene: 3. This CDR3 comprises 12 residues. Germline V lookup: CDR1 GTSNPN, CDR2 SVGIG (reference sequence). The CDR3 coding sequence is TGTGCCCGAGGACAGGGGAACACTGAAGCTTTCTTT. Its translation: CARGQGNTEAFF.

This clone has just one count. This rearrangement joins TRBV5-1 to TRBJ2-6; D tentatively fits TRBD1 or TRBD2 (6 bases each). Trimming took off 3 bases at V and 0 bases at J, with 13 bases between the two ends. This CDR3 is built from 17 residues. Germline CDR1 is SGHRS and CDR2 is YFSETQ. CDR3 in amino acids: CASSWGASRSGANVLTF. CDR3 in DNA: TGCGCCAGCAGCTGGGGGGCATCCCGCTCTGGGGCCAACGTCCTGACTTTC.

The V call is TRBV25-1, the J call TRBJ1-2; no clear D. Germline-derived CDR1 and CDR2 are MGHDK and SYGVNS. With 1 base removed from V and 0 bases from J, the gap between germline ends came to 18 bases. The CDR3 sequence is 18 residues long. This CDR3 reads CASSEWEDTSDTNYGYTF. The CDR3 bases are TGTGCCAGCAGTGAATGGGAAGACACGTCCGATACTAACTATGGCTACACCTTC.

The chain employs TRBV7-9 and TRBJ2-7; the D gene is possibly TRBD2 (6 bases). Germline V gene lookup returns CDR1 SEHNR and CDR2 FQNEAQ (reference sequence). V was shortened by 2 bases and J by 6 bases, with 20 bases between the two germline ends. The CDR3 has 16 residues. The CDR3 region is CASSLNPGLGESEQYF. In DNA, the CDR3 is TGTGCCAGCAGCTTAAATCCGGGACTCGGGGAGTCCGAGCAGTACTTC.

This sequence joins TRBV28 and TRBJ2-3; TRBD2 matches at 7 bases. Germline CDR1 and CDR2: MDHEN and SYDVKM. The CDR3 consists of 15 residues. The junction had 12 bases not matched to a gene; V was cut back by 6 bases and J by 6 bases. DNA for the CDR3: TGTGCCAGCAGCTCTCCGGGGGGAGGAGGGGATACGCAGTATTTT. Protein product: CASSSPGGGGDTQYF. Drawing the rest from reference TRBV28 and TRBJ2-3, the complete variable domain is DVKVTQSSRYLVKRTGEKVFLECVQDMDHENMFWYRQDPGLGLRLIYFSYDVKMKEKGDIPEGYSVSREKKERFSLILESASTNQTSMYLCASSSPGGGGDTQYFGPGTRLTVL.

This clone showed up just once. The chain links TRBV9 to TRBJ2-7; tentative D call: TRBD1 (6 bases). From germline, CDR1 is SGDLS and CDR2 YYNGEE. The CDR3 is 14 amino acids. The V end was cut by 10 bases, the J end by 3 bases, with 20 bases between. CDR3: CAGQTGLPFYEQYF. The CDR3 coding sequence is TGTGCCGGCCAAACAGGGCTCCCTTTCTACGAGCAGTACTTC.

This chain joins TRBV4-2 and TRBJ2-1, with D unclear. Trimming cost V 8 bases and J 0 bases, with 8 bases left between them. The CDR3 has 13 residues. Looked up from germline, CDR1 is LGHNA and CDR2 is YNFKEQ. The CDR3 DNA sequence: TGTGCCAGCGGCGGCGTCTCCTACAATGAGCAGTTCTTC. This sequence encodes CASGGVSYNEQFF.

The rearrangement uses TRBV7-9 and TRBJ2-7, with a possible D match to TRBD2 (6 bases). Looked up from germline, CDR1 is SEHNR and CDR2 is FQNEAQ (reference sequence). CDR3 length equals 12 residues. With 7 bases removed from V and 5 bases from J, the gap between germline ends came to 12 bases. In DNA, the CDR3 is TGTGCCAGCACCCAGGAGGGAAACGAGCAGTACTTC. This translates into CASTQEGNEQYF.